This T cell receptor (beta chain) was profiled in a study of OX40 agonist ivuxolimab in advanced cancers. Study observations and caveats: Certain nonresponding patients likewise had low normalized T-cell clonal expansion. CD8+ T cells (on average) carried more expanded clones than CD4+ T cells.

Assay: immunoSEQ multiplex PCR; the TCRdb copy retains only in-frame clones and omits some. The sample shows 55,000 to 65,000 clones, approximately 80% of them seen only once. V lost 7 bases, J lost 5 bases, and 17 bases lay in between. This CDR3 comprises 14 residues. The germline V gene encodes CDR1 WSHSY and CDR2 SAAADI. Note on this clone: Its specificity is not known.

This chain uses TRBV10-2 with TRBJ2-5, with D tentatively TRBD1 (6 bases). The source was CD4+ or CD8+ T cells sorted from blood, collected in a trial of the OX40 agonist ivuxolimab. The clonotype originates from an adult with an advanced solid tumor such as melanoma, head and neck, liver or kidney cancer. The chain's CDR3 is CASTRGPQGETQYF. CDR3 coding DNA: TGCGCCAGCACTCGGGGCCCGCAGGGGGAGACCCAGTACTTC.